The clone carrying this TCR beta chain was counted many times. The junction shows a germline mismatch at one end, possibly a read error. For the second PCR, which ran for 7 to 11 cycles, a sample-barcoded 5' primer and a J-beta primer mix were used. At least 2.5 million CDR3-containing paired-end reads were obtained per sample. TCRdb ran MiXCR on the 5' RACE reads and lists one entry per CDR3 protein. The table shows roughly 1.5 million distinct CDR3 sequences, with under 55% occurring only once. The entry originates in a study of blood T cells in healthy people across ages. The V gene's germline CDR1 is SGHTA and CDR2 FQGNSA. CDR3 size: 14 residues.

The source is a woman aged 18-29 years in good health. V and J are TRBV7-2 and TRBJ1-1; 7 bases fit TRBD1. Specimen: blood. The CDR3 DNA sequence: TGTGCCAGCACCTTAACAGGGGAAAGGGGTGAAGCTTTCTTT. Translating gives CASTLTGERGEAFF.